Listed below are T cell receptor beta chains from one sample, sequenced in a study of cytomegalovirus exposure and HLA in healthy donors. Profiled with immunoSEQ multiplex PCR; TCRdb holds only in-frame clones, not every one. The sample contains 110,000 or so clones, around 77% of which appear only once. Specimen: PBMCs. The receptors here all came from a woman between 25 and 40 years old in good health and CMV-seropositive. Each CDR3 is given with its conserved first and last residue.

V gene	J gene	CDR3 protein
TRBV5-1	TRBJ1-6	CASSWNPGQGVRSDNSPLHF
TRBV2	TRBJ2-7	CASRLGTPQYF
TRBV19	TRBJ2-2	CASSSGGTGGTGELFF
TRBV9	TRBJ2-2	CASSAGGSPNTGELFF
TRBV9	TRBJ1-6	CASSTNRDSLNSPLHF
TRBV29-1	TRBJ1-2	CSVRNPGQASNYGYTF
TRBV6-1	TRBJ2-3	CASSELGAAASSKQYF
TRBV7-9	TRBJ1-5	CASSLAGHNQPQHF
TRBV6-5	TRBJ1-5	CASSRGGNQPQHF
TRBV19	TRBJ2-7	CASSPDRISSYEQYF
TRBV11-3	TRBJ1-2	CASSDSGTGGIGYTF
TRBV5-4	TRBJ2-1	CASSSTSGLYNEQFF
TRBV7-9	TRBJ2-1	CASSPTGVAGVNEQFF
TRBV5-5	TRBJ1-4	CASSLGQSATNEKLFF
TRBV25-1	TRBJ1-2	CASSPTGGYGYTF
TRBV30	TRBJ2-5	CAFGPGQLNQETQYF
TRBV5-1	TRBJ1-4	CASSFLSTGLGEKLFF
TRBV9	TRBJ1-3	CASSAYPGQGVAIYF
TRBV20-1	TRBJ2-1	CSVPRGLEQFF
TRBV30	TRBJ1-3	CAWNPSGQGRNTIYF
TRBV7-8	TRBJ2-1	CASSFKLARSYNEQFF
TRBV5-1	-	CASSLASGREWTYEQYF
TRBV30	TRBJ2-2	CAWGDSREANTGELFF
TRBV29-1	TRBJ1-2	CSAEASNYGYTF
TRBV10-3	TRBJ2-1	CATRAGGADYNEQFF
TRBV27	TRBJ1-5	CASKKHGQPQHF
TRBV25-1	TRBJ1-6	CASSESGREYNSPLHF
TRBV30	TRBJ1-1	CAYTRWFEAFF
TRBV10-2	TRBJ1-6	CASSLPGTELNSPLHF
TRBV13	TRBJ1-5	CASSLGQEDQPQHF